Here is one TCR beta chain with its context. This CDR3 comprises 16 residues. V shed 5 bases and J 6 bases; nucleotides not matched to a gene: 13. The V gene's germline CDR1 is MDHEN and CDR2 SYDVKM. This specimen comes from a study of technical replicates of blood from a handful of donors. Assay: immunoSEQ multiplex PCR; the TCRdb copy retains only in-frame clones and omits some. The data show fewer than 100,000 clones, nearly 98% seen once. V and J are TRBV28 and TRBJ2-1; TRBD2 agrees at 7 bases. The sequenced material came from T cells isolated from PBMCs. This receptor was obtained from a human donor in good health. The CDR3 DNA reads as TGTGCCAGCAGTACTCAGTTTAGCGCTAGCGGCAATGAGCAGTTCTTC. It codes for CASSTQFSASGNEQFF.